This TCR beta chain originates from a study of OX40 agonist ivuxolimab in advanced cancers. Study-level findings and limits: What antigens the expanded peripheral T cells recognized was never established. On average, a greater number of expanded clones characterised CD8+ T cells relative to CD4+.

The trim removed 3 bases at V and 8 bases at J, leaving 12 bases unmatched. From germline, CDR1 is MNHNS and CDR2 SASEGT. The CDR3 loop spans 15 amino acids. Patients with a history of autoimmune disease or on systemic immunosuppression were excluded. With respect to this clone: Its antigen is unknown.

Sequencing was performed with immunoSEQ multiplex PCR; in TCRdb, only in-frame clones are kept and a portion is missing. The sample consists of tens of thousands of clones, 89% of them appearing once. The rearrangement links TRBV6-1 to TRBJ1-2, with TRBD1 identical over 7 bases. This clonotype was sampled from an adult with an advanced solid tumor such as melanoma, head and neck, liver or kidney cancer. Source: CD4+ or CD8+ T cells sorted from blood, taken in a trial of the OX40 agonist ivuxolimab. CDR3 protein: CASSDDAGGILGYTF. The CDR3 DNA sequence: TGTGCCAGCAGTGACGACGCAGGGGGGATTCTCGGCTACACCTTC.